Following are 19 T cell receptor beta chains from one sample sequenced in a study of sequential checkpoint blockade in melanoma. Only in-frame clones appear in the TCRdb table, and some are missing; sequencing was by immunoSEQ multiplex PCR. The top ten clones hold 18% of a sample with 34,000 or so clones, roughly 85% of them seen once. As to treatment: randomized to nivolumab then ipilimumab (arm A) or the reverse (arm B). The sequences come from CD8+ T cells sorted from blood (inferred from file names), collected from a patient given nivolumab and ipilimumab in sequence. These receptors were taken from a human donor with melanoma.

The chain couples TRBV27 to TRBJ2-7; 12 bases fit TRBD2. This CDR3 is built from 17 residues. Germline lookup yields CDR1 MNHEY and CDR2 SMNVEV (reference sequence). J gave up 2 bases and V 2 bases, and 7 bases lay outside the gene matches. The CDR3 sequence is CASSLGSSGRGPYEQYF. The CDR3 nucleotides read TGTGCCAGCAGTTTAGGTTCTAGCGGGAGGGGCCCCTACGAGCAGTACTTC.

The chain uses TRBV6-4 and TRBJ2-5; 8 nucleotides match TRBD1. With V trimmed by 0 bases and J by 10 bases, 13 bases remained unmatched. CDR1 is MRHNA, CDR2 SNTAGT, per germline. The CDR3 has 16 amino acids. The CDR3: CASSDSGSGDTGGQYF. CDR3 sequence (DNA): TGTGCCAGCAGTGACTCGGGTAGCGGAGATACAGGGGGCCAGTACTTC.

This clone came up once. The chain couples TRBV9 to TRBJ2-6, with D possibly matching TRBD1 (5 bases). The CDR3 sequence is 16 residues long. The germline V gene has CDR1 SGDLS and CDR2 YYNGEE. Trimming shortened V by 2 bases and J by 0 bases, and 9 bases separated the two germline ends. The CDR3 sequence is CASSVNRNSGANVLTF. CDR3 DNA sequence: TGTGCCAGCAGCGTGAACAGGAACTCTGGGGCCAACGTCCTGACTTTC. Full variable domain (remainder filled in from reference TRBV9 and TRBJ2-6): DSGVTQTPKHLITATGQRVTLRCSPRSGDLSVYWYQQSLDQGLQFLIQYYNGEERAKGNILERFSAQQFPDLHSELNLSSLELGDSALYFCASSVNRNSGANVLTFGAGSRLTVL.

The rearrangement uses TRBV9 and TRBJ2-5, with TRBD1 matching over 10 bases. The J call could be wrong; TRBJ2-7 is a better fit for the DNA end. The length of the CDR3 is 15 residues. Germline V CDR1 and CDR2: SGDLS, YYNGEE. CDR3 nucleotides: TGTGCCAGCAGCGTAGGGGACAGGGGAACCTACGAGCAGTACTTC. This translates into CASSVGDRGTYEQYF.

The chain combines TRBV7-9 with TRBJ2-7; TRBD1 might be the D (6 bases). V shed 5 bases and J shed 1 base, with 15 bases lying between them. CDR3 length: 15 amino acids. Germline V CDR1 and CDR2: SEHNR, FQNEAQ (reference sequence). CDR3 sequence reads: CASSVSGTPSYEQYF. In nucleotides, the CDR3 is TGTGCCAGCAGCGTCTCCGGGACACCTTCCTACGAGCAGTACTTC.

CDR3 coding DNA: TGCGCCAGCAGCTTACTGGTTGCCTACGAGCAGTACTTC. Translated, it gives CASSLLVAYEQYF. The chain joins TRBV5-1 to TRBJ2-7; unclear D gene. CDR3 length equals 13 residues. The V gene lost 2 bases and the J gene lost 2 bases, with 8 bases spanning the gap. The germline V gene encodes CDR1 SGHRS and CDR2 YFSETQ.

The V call is TRBV5-1, the J call TRBJ2-2; D is possibly TRBD1 (6 bases). This CDR3 has 13 residues. Trimming stripped 1 base from V and 7 bases from J, with 8 bases between. Per germline, CDR1 SGHRS and CDR2 YFSETQ. The CDR3 DNA is TGCGCCAGCAGCTTGACAGGGCTCGGGGAGCTGTTTTTT. This codes for CASSLTGLGELFF.

The V call is TRBV28, the J call TRBJ1-2; no definite D call. Per the germline V gene, CDR1 is MDHEN and CDR2 is SYDVKM. V was cut by 5 bases and J by 8 bases, with 12 bases left in between. This CDR3 comprises 12 residues. CDR3 residues: CASSTAVQGYTF. The CDR3 nucleotides read TGTGCCAGCAGTACAGCTGTTCAGGGCTACACCTTC.

CDR3 in amino acids: CASSYSAEQYF. The CDR3 nucleotides are TGTGCCAGCAGCTACTCCGCGGAGCAGTACTTC. The rearrangement joins TRBV28 to TRBJ2-7; no definite D call. This CDR3 region has 11 residues. With 6 bases removed from V and 7 bases from J, the gap between germline ends came to 10 bases. Germline V gene lookup returns CDR1 MDHEN and CDR2 SYDVKM.

This clone was detected a few times. The gene calls are TRBV7-9 and TRBJ2-7, with D unclear. This CDR3 region has 11 residues. V lost 5 bases to trimming and J lost 6 bases, with 8 bases between them. Germline CDR1 reads SEHNR; CDR2 reads FQNEAQ (reference sequence). CDR3 region: CASSPSAEQYF. The CDR3 DNA reads as TGTGCCAGCAGCCCGAGTGCCGAGCAGTACTTC.

J is TRBJ2-1 and V is TRBV7-9; tentatively, D is TRBD1 (6 bases). V lost 1 base and J 4 bases, leaving 11 bases between the germline ends. The CDR3 spans 15 residues. The germline V gene encodes CDR1 SEHNR and CDR2 FQNEAQ (reference sequence). CDR3 protein: CASSLGTTGYNEQFF. For the CDR3, the DNA is TGTGCCAGCAGCTTAGGAACAACAGGGTACAATGAGCAGTTCTTC.

This chain joins TRBV5-6 and TRBJ2-7, with TRBD1 identical over 8 bases. The CDR3 runs to 15 residues. Trimming cost V 1 base and J 5 bases; bases outside gene matches: 8. Germline lookup yields CDR1 SGHDT and CDR2 YYEEEE. The CDR3 nucleotides read TGTGCCAGCAGCTTGCCCCGACAGGGGCTTAACGAGCAGTACTTC. Protein product: CASSLPRQGLNEQYF.

The chain employs TRBV27 and TRBJ2-6; tentatively, D is TRBD2 (5 bases). Germline CDR1 MNHEY, CDR2 SMNVEV (reference sequence). Deletions cut 0 bases from V and 1 base from J, with 10 bases between. This CDR3 contains 17 residues. The CDR3 coding sequence is TGTGCCAGCAGTTTATCGATCGGGGTATCTGGGGCCAACGTCCTGACTTTC. Its protein is CASSLSIGVSGANVLTF.

This rearrangement joins TRBV4-1 to TRBJ2-7, with 9 nucleotides matching TRBD1. From germline, CDR1 is MGHRA and CDR2 YSYEKL. The J segment lost 5 bases and the V segment lost 0 bases, leaving 5 bases of the junction unmatched. This CDR3 region has 15 residues. CDR3 loop: CASSQDTGGYDEQYF. In nucleotides, the CDR3 is TGCGCCAGCAGCCAAGATACAGGGGGCTACGACGAGCAGTACTTC.

The DNA of the CDR3 is TGTGCCAGCAGCCAGGACGGGGACAGGGAAATAAACACCATATATTTT. Translating gives CASSQDGDREINTIYF. The V and J genes are TRBV7-9 and TRBJ1-3; 9 nucleotides line up with TRBD1. The CDR3 covers 16 residues. Per the germline V gene, CDR1 is SEHNR and CDR2 is FQNEAQ (reference sequence). Trimming at V came to 5 bases and at J to 6 bases, leaving 11 bases not matched to a gene.

The genes are TRBV19 and TRBJ1-5; D not resolved. V lost 6 bases and J 9 bases, leaving 18 bases between the germline ends. Per the germline V gene, CDR1 is LNHDA and CDR2 is SQIVND (reference sequence). This CDR3 contains 14 residues. For the CDR3, the DNA is TGTGCCAGTAGCCTAGACACAGAAGAGGGGCCCCAGCATTTT. Protein product: CASSLDTEEGPQHF.

DNA of the CDR3: TGCAGCGTTTCATCCCTGAACACTGAAGCTTTCTTT. This codes for CSVSSLNTEAFF. The V gene is TRBV29-1, the J gene TRBJ1-1; D gene uncertain. Germline lookup yields CDR1 SQVTM and CDR2 ANQGSEA. The CDR3 loop spans 12 amino acids. V lost 5 bases, J lost 0 bases, and 7 bases lay in between.

This clone has only a few counts. The rearrangement joins TRBV27 to TRBJ2-7, with 10 bases matching TRBD1. J lost 4 bases, V lost 6 bases, and 15 bases had no gene match. Germline-derived CDR1 and CDR2 are MNHEY and SMNVEV (reference sequence). The CDR3 length is 17 residues. DNA of the CDR3: TGTGCCAGCAGCCGGTCCAGCGGGGACAGGGGTCCTTACGAGCAGTACTTC. This gives the protein CASSRSSGDRGPYEQYF.

The chain employs TRBV5-8 and TRBJ2-1, with D hard to call. Trimming shortened V by 0 bases and J by 2 bases, and 9 bases separated the two germline ends. This CDR3 has 15 amino acids. Germline CDR1 reads SGHTS; CDR2 reads YDEGEE. CDR3: CASSLDMQTYNEQFF. The CDR3 DNA reads TGTGCCAGCAGCTTGGACATGCAGACCTACAATGAGCAGTTCTTC.